A selection of T cell receptor beta chains follows, all from one sample in a study of blood T cell repertoires in COVID-19. Sequencing used immunoSEQ multiplex PCR; TCRdb keeps in-frame clones, though not all of them. In the table there are 180,000 or so clones, approximately 88% of which are singletons. Sequencing input: PBMCs or T cells enriched from blood (not recorded which). The source of these receptors is a woman aged 55-75 years who had recovered from COVID-19. The CDR3 runs from the conserved cysteine through the conserved F or W. The order of the fields is clone size, V gene, D gene, J gene, CDR3 protein, CDR3 DNA. D genes are given only for firm matches. Clone size appears in some rows only: once, few, many, or a class for an expanded clone.

clone size: .; V gene: TRBV5-6; D gene: TRBD1; J gene: TRBJ2-2; CDR3 protein: CASSWGQGGTGELFF; CDR3 DNA: TGTGCCAGCAGCTGGGGACAGGGCGGGACCGGGGAGCTGTTTTTT
clone size: few; V gene: TRBV4-1; D gene: .; J gene: TRBJ1-5; CDR3 protein: CASSQDLSAGSMSNQPQHF; CDR3 DNA: TGCGCCAGCAGCCAAGATCTTTCGGCAGGGTCGATGAGCAATCAGCCCCAGCATTTT
clone size: .; V gene: TRBV2; D gene: TRBD2; J gene: TRBJ2-1; CDR3 protein: CASGGLAGREQFF; CDR3 DNA: TGTGCCAGTGGGGGACTAGCGGGAAGAGAGCAGTTCTTC
clone size: .; V gene: TRBV6-1; D gene: .; J gene: TRBJ1-2; CDR3 protein: CASSEEGGGLPGYTF; CDR3 DNA: TGTGCCAGCAGTGAAGAAGGGGGGGGATTGCCTGGCTACACCTTC
clone size: .; V gene: TRBV5-4; D gene: TRBD2; J gene: TRBJ2-7; CDR3 protein: CASSFNSGGSYEQYF; CDR3 DNA: TGTGCCAGCAGCTTTAATAGCGGGGGATCCTACGAGCAGTACTTC
clone size: .; V gene: TRBV7-2; D gene: TRBD1; J gene: TRBJ1-1; CDR3 protein: CASSPTGSNTEAFF; CDR3 DNA: TGTGCCAGCAGCCCGACAGGGTCGAACACTGAAGCTTTCTTT
clone size: .; V gene: TRBV9; D gene: .; J gene: TRBJ2-3; CDR3 protein: CASSVLSGQFTDTQYF; CDR3 DNA: TGTGCCAGCAGCGTATTGTCCGGACAGTTTACAGATACGCAGTATTTT
clone size: .; V gene: TRBV9; D gene: TRBD1; J gene: TRBJ1-2; CDR3 protein: CASSVDLRQGVYGYTF; CDR3 DNA: TGTGCCAGCAGCGTAGACCTCAGACAGGGAGTCTATGGCTACACCTTC
clone size: few; V gene: TRBV7-9; D gene: TRBD1; J gene: TRBJ1-1; CDR3 protein: CASQGQGDTEAFF; CDR3 DNA: TGTGCCAGTCAGGGACAGGGGGACACTGAAGCTTTCTTT
clone size: .; V gene: TRBV9; D gene: TRBD2; J gene: TRBJ2-2; CDR3 protein: CASSRTSGGLGGTGELFF; CDR3 DNA: TGTGCCAGCAGCCGGACTAGCGGGGGCCTCGGTGGCACCGGGGAGCTGTTTTTT
clone size: .; V gene: TRBV7-9; D gene: .; J gene: TRBJ1-1; CDR3 protein: CASSLEAATEAFF; CDR3 DNA: TGTGCCAGCAGCTTAGAGGCGGCCACTGAAGCTTTCTTT